Listed below are T cell receptor beta chains from one sample, sequenced in a study of cytomegalovirus exposure and HLA in healthy donors. Data came from immunoSEQ multiplex PCR; TCRdb stores just in-frame clones and leaves some out. Recorded for this sample: approximately 190,000 clones. The sample taken for sequencing was PBMCs. The receptors shown here come from a man younger than 40 in good health and CMV-seronegative. The CDR3 runs from the conserved cysteine through the conserved F or W. Fields, in order: V gene, D gene, CDR3 length, J gene, CDR3 DNA, CDR3 protein. D genes are given only for firm matches.

v_gene: TRBV27
d_gene: TRBD2
len: 16
j_gene: TRBJ2-5
CDR3nt: TGTGCCAGCAGTCTGGCTCCAAGGGAGGGACAAGAGACCCAGTACTTC
CDR3aa: CASSLAPREGQETQYF

v_gene: TRBV28
d_gene: .
len: 23
j_gene: TRBJ2-7
CDR3nt: TGTGCCAGCAGTTTATCGACAGGGGGGGCAACTAGCGGAACCCAGTGGGGGAGCTACGAGCAGTACTTC
CDR3aa: CASSLSTGGATSGTQWGSYEQYF

v_gene: TRBV6-6
d_gene: .
len: 14
j_gene: TRBJ2-5
CDR3nt: TGTGCCAGCAGTCCGACTACTTCCGGGGAGACCCAGTACTTC
CDR3aa: CASSPTTSGETQYF

v_gene: TRBV6-5
d_gene: .
len: 11
j_gene: TRBJ2-1
CDR3nt: TGTGCCAGCAGGAGAGGGAGCGAGCAGTTCTTC
CDR3aa: CASRRGSEQFF

v_gene: TRBV9
d_gene: TRBD2
len: 15
j_gene: TRBJ2-3
CDR3nt: TGTGCCAGCAGCGTGCTAGCGGGGGGGATAGATACGCAGTATTTT
CDR3aa: CASSVLAGGIDTQYF

v_gene: TRBV10-3
d_gene: TRBD2
len: 16
j_gene: TRBJ2-7
CDR3nt: TGTGCCATCATTAGTTCCAGTAGCGGGGGCTCGTACGAGCAGTACTTC
CDR3aa: CAIISSSSGGSYEQYF

v_gene: TRBV30
d_gene: TRBD1
len: 13
j_gene: TRBJ1-5
CDR3nt: TGTGCCTGGGGGGACAGGGGGGATCAGCCCCAGCATTTT
CDR3aa: CAWGDRGDQPQHF

v_gene: TRBV6-6
d_gene: TRBD2
len: 15
j_gene: TRBJ2-1
CDR3nt: TGTGCCAGCAGTGATGGCGGGGGGTTTTACAATGAGCAGTTCTTC
CDR3aa: CASSDGGGFYNEQFF

v_gene: TRBV27
d_gene: TRBD2
len: 16
j_gene: TRBJ2-3
CDR3nt: TGTGCCAGCAGTTTCCTCCTTAGCGGGGGGGCAGATACGCAGTATTTT
CDR3aa: CASSFLLSGGADTQYF

v_gene: TRBV5-1
d_gene: TRBD1
len: 14
j_gene: TRBJ2-5
CDR3nt: TGCGCCAGCAGCTTGTCAGGGGGCGGCGAGACCCAGTACTTC
CDR3aa: CASSLSGGGETQYF

v_gene: TRBV4-1
d_gene: TRBD1
len: 16
j_gene: TRBJ1-5
CDR3nt: TGCGCCAGCAGCCAAGAAAAGGACAGGGGGCTACAGCCCCAGCATTTT
CDR3aa: CASSQEKDRGLQPQHF

v_gene: TRBV10-3
d_gene: TRBD1
len: 18
j_gene: TRBJ1-2
CDR3nt: TGTGCCATCAGACTCGAGGAGGACAGGGTAGGGAAGGCCTATGGCCACACCTTC
CDR3aa: CAIRLEEDRVGKAYGHTF

v_gene: TRBV10-3
d_gene: TRBD2
len: 16
j_gene: TRBJ2-5
CDR3nt: TGTGCCATCTCCGAGGGATGGCGGGGGGGCGAAGAGACCCAGTACTTC
CDR3aa: CAISEGWRGGEETQYF

v_gene: TRBV10-1
d_gene: .
len: 13
j_gene: TRBJ1-6
CDR3nt: TGCGCCAGCAGTCAGGGGTTCGGATCACCCCTCCACTTT
CDR3aa: CASSQGFGSPLHF

v_gene: TRBV5-4
d_gene: .
len: 14
j_gene: TRBJ2-7
CDR3nt: TGTGCCAGCAGCTTGTCGACGGGAGCGGTAGAGCAGTACTTC
CDR3aa: CASSLSTGAVEQYF

v_gene: TRBV6-5
d_gene: .
len: 15
j_gene: TRBJ2-7
CDR3nt: TGTGCCAGCAGCCCCCCGGGCGTGCGGGACTACGAGCAGTACTTC
CDR3aa: CASSPPGVRDYEQYF

v_gene: TRBV30
d_gene: .
len: 14
j_gene: TRBJ2-1
CDR3nt: TGTGCCTGGAATGGAGGGGCCTCCCCGCAGGAGCAGTTCTTC
CDR3aa: CAWNGGASPQEQFF

v_gene: TRBV5-5
d_gene: TRBD1
len: 14
j_gene: TRBJ2-7
CDR3nt: TGTGCCAGCAGCTTGGGACAGGGGCCCTACGAGCAGTACTTC
CDR3aa: CASSLGQGPYEQYF

v_gene: TRBV5-1
d_gene: TRBD1
len: 15
j_gene: TRBJ2-3
CDR3nt: TGCGCCAGCATCCCCGGGACAGCCCCCACAGATACGCAGTATTTT
CDR3aa: CASIPGTAPTDTQYF

v_gene: TRBV4-2
d_gene: TRBD1
len: 19
j_gene: TRBJ1-5
CDR3nt: TGTGCCAGCAGCCAAGATCCGTGGGGCCAGGGGGGATTGGTCCAGCCCCAGCATTTT
CDR3aa: CASSQDPWGQGGLVQPQHF

v_gene: TRBV18
d_gene: TRBD1
len: 16
j_gene: TRBJ2-7
CDR3nt: TGTGCCAGCTCACCGTACGGGACAGGTAATACCTACGAGCAGTACTTC
CDR3aa: CASSPYGTGNTYEQYF

v_gene: TRBV12-5
d_gene: .
len: 11
j_gene: TRBJ1-2
CDR3nt: TGTGCTAGTGGTTTGGTCCAAATCTACACCTTC
CDR3aa: CASGLVQIYTF

v_gene: TRBV21-1
d_gene: .
len: 17
j_gene: TRBJ2-3
CDR3nt: TGTGCCAGCAGCATAGGCAAAGCGGGGGGGCCCGTAGATACGCAGTATTTT
CDR3aa: CASSIGKAGGPVDTQYF

v_gene: TRBV27
d_gene: TRBD1
len: 15
j_gene: TRBJ2-1
CDR3nt: TGTGCCAGCACCTTTGGGGACAGAGGCTACAATGAGCAGTTCTTC
CDR3aa: CASTFGDRGYNEQFF

v_gene: TRBV7-9
d_gene: .
len: 14
j_gene: TRBJ1-5
CDR3nt: TGTGCCAGCAGCTTAGTCGGGGGCAATCAGCCCCAGCATTTT
CDR3aa: CASSLVGGNQPQHF

v_gene: TRBV18
d_gene: .
len: 15
j_gene: TRBJ2-7
CDR3nt: TGTGCCAGCTCACCATCTGACAGCGTCAGAAACGAGCAGTACTTC
CDR3aa: CASSPSDSVRNEQYF

v_gene: TRBV6-6
d_gene: TRBD1
len: 15
j_gene: TRBJ2-7
CDR3nt: TGTGCCAGCAGTTACCAGACAGGGTTAGGCTACGAGCAGTACTTC
CDR3aa: CASSYQTGLGYEQYF

v_gene: TRBV2
d_gene: TRBD2
len: 15
j_gene: TRBJ2-5
CDR3nt: TGTGCCAGCAGGCCACTAGCGGGCACCTTGGAGACCCAGTACTTC
CDR3aa: CASRPLAGTLETQYF